The clone carrying this T cell receptor beta chain has just a few counts. This sample is part of a study of T-cell reconstitution after alpha-beta-depleted transplantation in children. This CDR3 contains 15 residues. Germline V gene lookup returns CDR1 MNHEY and CDR2 SVGEGT. The ends were cut back, 3 bases at V and 2 bases at J, with 11 bases in the middle. It was with unique molecular identifiers that the TCRbeta library was prepared. TCRdb reanalysed the PCR reads using MiXCR and keeps one entry per CDR3 protein. Among about 540,000 distinct CDR3 sequences listed, 15% to 20% were seen once. The specimen was PBMCs from the stem cell graft donor, collected from the stem cell graft. This sequence was found in a human donor who donated a stem cell graft to a child with acute lymphoblastic leukemia. The chain is built from TRBV6-2 or TRBV6-3 and TRBJ2-1; D is uncertain. In DNA form, the CDR3 reads TGTGCCAGCAGTTATACGGACCCTACCTACAATGAGCAGTTCTTC. This codes for CASSYTDPTYNEQFF.